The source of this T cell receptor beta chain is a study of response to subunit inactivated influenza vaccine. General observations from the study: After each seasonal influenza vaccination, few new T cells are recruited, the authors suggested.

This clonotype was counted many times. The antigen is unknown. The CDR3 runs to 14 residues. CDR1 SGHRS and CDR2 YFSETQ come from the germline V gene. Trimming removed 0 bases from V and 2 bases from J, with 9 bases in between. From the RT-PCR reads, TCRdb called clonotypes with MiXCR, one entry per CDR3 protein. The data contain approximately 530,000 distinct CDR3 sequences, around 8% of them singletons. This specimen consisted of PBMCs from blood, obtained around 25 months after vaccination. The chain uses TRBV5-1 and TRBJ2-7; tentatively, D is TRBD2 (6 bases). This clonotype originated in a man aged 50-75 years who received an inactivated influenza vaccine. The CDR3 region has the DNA TGCGCCAGCAGCTTGGGCGGGGCCCCCTACGAGCAGTACTTC. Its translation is CASSLGGAPYEQYF.